Sequencing of this TCR beta chain was carried out in a study of shared clonotypes between healthy human individuals (TCRdb year 2020). Turning to the overall study: The cohort included three men and a couple of women between 18 and 49 years of age. For each donor, CD4 naive and CD4 memory were each run on three plates, CD8 naive on two plates, and CD8 memory on one plate. Blood TCR repertoires of 5 or 6 healthy adults were deeply sequenced to estimate repertoire size and the extent of clonotype sharing between individuals. To increase sequencing depth and limit assay-specific biases, TCR repertoire library preparation and sequencing were carried out by different laboratories using diverse techniques. Per donor, leukapheresis produced somewhere between about 0.8 and 9 billion PBMCs. The study at large found these results: Sampling was limited to blood, and TCR repertoires in tissue likely differ from TCR repertoires in blood. Across a few donors, about 5.2% of naive CD4, 3% to 4% of naive CD8, around 2.5% of memory CD4, and roughly 0.41% of memory CD8 clonotypes were shared. Compared with non-shared clonotypes, the clonotypes found in all four sorted-subset donors had higher generation probabilities. Pairwise subsampling led to the expectation that sequencing depth would affect the degree of clonotype sharing among donors. The small number of donors limited the genetic and exposure-history diversity represented. Naive subsets generally had larger estimated clonotype richness than memory subsets. Rarefaction of sorted-subset datasets indicated incomplete sequencing despite the large sequencing depth.

The CDR3 covers 11 residues, taking in both the cysteine and the phenylalanine. Only CDR3 DNA remains: 33 bases, in frame from the first base. V drops 2 bases and J drops 2 bases, leaving 3 bases in between. Sequences DFQATT (CDR1) and SNEGSKA (CDR2) are obtained from the germline V gene (reference sequence). The donors were healthy, HIV-negative adults with no recently reported acute infections or vaccinations. Every donor was a Caucasian adult residing in Nashville, Tennessee, USA. Magnetic negative selection was used to enrich CD4+ T cells, after which naive cells were positively selected on CD45RA and the negative fraction became the memory subset. Blood was obtained by leukapheresis, after which PBMCs were separated by Ficoll-Histopaque density gradient centrifugation and cryopreserved in liquid nitrogen vapor phase. Analytical flow cytometry was used to check the purity and quantity of every magnetically sorted T cell population. Each sorted fraction had its genomic DNA isolated and then quantified by UV absorbance on a Nanodrop 2000c.

Using the deep immunoSEQ assay, TCR CDR3 regions were amplified from genomic DNA by multiplex PCR. Extracted genomic DNA from each cell subset was distributed evenly across all wells of several immunoSEQ 96-well plates, and each plate was treated as a replicate. For sorted subsets, roughly 200 ng of genomic DNA, equivalent to tens of thousands of T cell genomes, went into each replicate PCR. Purified libraries were measured with a Qubit 3.0 fluorometer, size-checked on a Bioanalyzer 2100, and measured again with the KAPA Library Quantification kit. A separate single-read 150-cycle Illumina NextSeq 550 flow cell was used to sequence each immunoSEQ 96-well plate. As for the authors' bioinformatics: Because the immunoSEQ output included only junctional sequences and no quality scores, the filtering could not be the same as the filtering used for full-length reads. Sequences were annotated with PyIR, a Python wrapper for IgBLAST v1.9, using IMGT germline references to assign V/J genes and CDR3. Reads were filtered out if the reads had weak V/J assignments (E-value above 1e-6), no CDR3, stop codons, out-of-frame junctions, or ambiguous translated residues. V3J clonotypes were defined by identical inferred V gene, J gene, and CDR3 amino acid sequence. Percentage overlap between repertoires was calculated by dividing the number of shared unique clonotypes by the size of the smaller repertoire. Repertoire richness was assessed with RTK rarefaction, the Chao1 estimator, and Recon v2.1 estimates of unobserved clonotypes. For all TCRbeta clonotypes obtained by the gDNA method from several donors, generation probabilities were computed with OLGA. TCRdb re-hosts the immuneACCESS table, in-frame sequences only. Its copies lack some clones; in the studies checked, an unresolved V gene accounts for under half of them, and the cause for the rest is not known. D and trimming were read from the DNA, whereas the V and J calls and clone size are those reported in that table. This sample holds around 700,000 clones; roughly 73% were observed only once. The ten largest clonotypes hold about 1.8% of the sample.

Comment on this clone: Its antigen remains unidentified. No base-level quality is on record; no much larger clone is a single base apart.

Sequencing was performed on memory CD4+ T cells sorted from blood. The cell subset or site label of this sample denotes: CD45RA-negative fraction. The clonotype was recovered from a woman in her 30s in good health. This chain is built from TRBV20-1 and TRBJ1-1; confidence is insufficient to name the D gene. The CDR3 corresponds to CSARSNTEAFF. The nucleotide sequence reads TGCAGTGCTAGAAGCAACACTGAAGCTTTCTTT.